A selection of T cell receptor beta chains follows, all from one sample in a study of OX40 agonist ivuxolimab in advanced cancers. Measured with immunoSEQ multiplex PCR; TCRdb has only the in-frame clones, and not every one. In the table there are about 30,000 clones, 90% of which are singletons. This specimen was CD4+ or CD8+ T cells sorted from blood, taken in a trial of the OX40 agonist ivuxolimab. Receptors were obtained from an adult with an advanced solid tumor such as melanoma, head and neck, liver or kidney cancer. The CDR3 runs from the conserved cysteine through the conserved F or W. D genes are given only for firm matches. Not every row has a clone size; where given, it reads once, few, many or a size class.

J gene	clone size	CDR3 length	V gene	D gene	CDR3 protein	CDR3 DNA
TRBJ2-3	-	16	TRBV30	TRBD2	CAWSVQAGGPSDTQYF	TGTGCCTGGAGTGTACAAGCGGGAGGGCCCTCAGATACGCAGTATTTT
TRBJ2-1	-	14	TRBV9	-	CASSYGTRYNEQFF	TGTGCCAGCAGCTACGGGACGCGTTACAATGAGCAGTTCTTC
TRBJ2-5	once	17	TRBV15	-	CATSRHPRSGPNETQYF	TGTGCCACCAGCAGACACCCAAGAAGCGGACCGAATGAGACCCAGTACTTC
TRBJ1-2	-	13	TRBV14	-	CASSPTENYGYTF	TGTGCCAGCAGCCCGACAGAGAACTATGGCTACACCTTC
TRBJ2-7	-	15	TRBV7-2	TRBD2	CASSPGTSGSYEQYF	TGTGCCAGCAGCCCAGGGACTAGCGGGAGTTACGAGCAGTACTTC
TRBJ2-1	-	14	TRBV27	TRBD2	CASSLGLAPNEQFF	TGTGCCAGCAGTTTGGGACTAGCGCCCAATGAGCAGTTCTTC
TRBJ1-2	-	13	TRBV5-6	-	CASSGGTVGGYTF	TGTGCCAGCAGCGGAGGGACTGTTGGTGGCTACACCTTC
TRBJ1-1	-	14	TRBV7-9	-	CASSLVGGSTEAFF	TGTGCCAGCAGCTTAGTCGGGGGGAGCACTGAAGCTTTCTTT
TRBJ2-7	-	15	TRBV7-9	-	CASSLGTGRSYEQYF	TGTGCCAGCAGCTTAGGTACGGGGCGCTCCTACGAGCAGTACTTC
TRBJ2-1	-	17	TRBV27	TRBD1	CASSLIARDRGRNEQFF	TGTGCCAGCAGTTTAATCGCCCGGGACAGGGGTCGCAATGAGCAGTTCTTC
TRBJ2-1	once	13	TRBV25-1	-	CASSVAEYNEQFF	TGTGCCAGCAGTGTAGCAGAATACAATGAGCAGTTCTTC
TRBJ2-1	-	15	TRBV6-5	-	CASSRYRSLNNEQFF	TGTGCCAGCAGCCGTTACAGGTCCCTGAACAATGAGCAGTTCTTC
TRBJ2-2	-	16	TRBV19	TRBD2	CASSSLWAGVGGELFF	TGTGCCAGTAGTTCCCTCTGGGCGGGAGTAGGCGGGGAGCTGTTTTTT
TRBJ1-2	once	9	TRBV20-1	-	CSASVGYTF	TGCAGTGCTAGCGTCGGCTACACCTTC
TRBJ2-3	-	18	TRBV5-1	TRBD1	CASSSLHGTGTSTDTQYF	TGCGCCAGCAGCTCCCTCCACGGGACAGGGACTAGCACAGATACGCAGTATTTT
TRBJ2-1	-	16	TRBV11-2	-	CASSFLPDSAYNEQFF	TGTGCCAGCAGCTTTTTACCGGACAGCGCCTACAATGAGCAGTTCTTC
TRBJ2-5	-	15	TRBV9	-	CASSVSGLRQETQYF	TGTGCCAGCAGCGTATCCGGCCTCAGACAAGAGACCCAGTACTTC
TRBJ1-5	once	16	TRBV5-1	-	CASSLDGPGGIQPQHF	TGCGCCAGCAGCTTGGATGGGCCAGGTGGGATCCAGCCCCAGCATTTT
TRBJ2-5	-	15	TRBV2	TRBD2	CASSSGTSGRVEQYF	TGTGCCAGCAGTTCCGGGACTAGCGGGAGGGTTGAGCAGTACTTC
TRBJ1-3	large	16	TRBV7-9	-	CASSQTTGGSGNTIYF	TGTGCCAGCAGCCAAACGACGGGGGGCTCTGGAAACACCATATATTTT
TRBJ2-5	-	16	TRBV7-2	-	CASSLVSAGDQETQYF	TGTGCCAGCAGCTTAGTGTCTGCTGGCGACCAAGAGACCCAGTACTTC
TRBJ2-1	-	13	TRBV4-3	-	CASSQDRADEQFF	TGCGCCAGCAGCCAAGACAGGGCCGATGAGCAGTTCTTC
TRBJ2-1	medium-sized	14	TRBV12-5	-	CASGLADSIHEQFF	TGTGCTAGTGGTTTGGCGGACAGTATCCATGAGCAGTTCTTC
TRBJ2-1	-	15	TRBV19	-	CASSEAASSYNEQFF	TGTGCCAGTAGTGAGGCGGCCAGCTCCTACAATGAGCAGTTCTTC
TRBJ2-7	-	13	TRBV19	-	CASSIDGTYEQYF	TGTGCCAGTAGTATAGACGGGACCTACGAGCAGTACTTC
TRBJ2-7	-	15	TRBV19	-	CASSIDLSQTYEQYF	TGTGCCAGTAGTATAGATCTTAGCCAAACCTACGAGCAGTACTTC
TRBJ2-4	-	13	TRBV30	-	CAWSFRGSNIQYF	TGTGCCTGGAGTTTTCGTGGGTCAAACATTCAGTACTTC
TRBJ2-7	-	15	TRBV11-2	TRBD1	CASSFSSGQGYEQYF	TGTGCCAGCAGCTTCTCGTCCGGACAGGGCTACGAGCAGTACTTC
TRBJ2-7	-	17	TRBV7-9	TRBD1	CASSLDRVLGTAYEQYF	TGTGCCAGCAGCTTAGACAGAGTATTGGGGACAGCCTACGAGCAGTACTTC
TRBJ2-2	-	16	TRBV5-6	TRBD2	CASSLGLASLPGELFF	TGTGCCAGCAGCTTGGGACTAGCGAGCCTCCCCGGGGAGCTGTTTTTT
TRBJ2-7	-	15	TRBV7-2	TRBD2	CASSYKASGSYEQYF	TGTGCCAGCAGCTATAAGGCTAGCGGGAGCTACGAGCAGTACTTC
TRBJ2-7	-	16	TRBV7-6	-	CASSLEGRGSTYEQYF	TGTGCCAGCAGCTTAGAGGGTAGGGGGTCGACCTACGAGCAGTACTTC
TRBJ2-1	-	14	TRBV19	TRBD2	CASSIVAGHNEQFF	TGTGCCAGTAGTATAGTAGCGGGCCACAATGAGCAGTTCTTC
TRBJ2-3	-	17	TRBV7-9	TRBD1	CASSQSRDRGPTDTQYF	TGTGCCAGCAGCCAATCCCGGGACAGGGGTCCCACAGATACGCAGTATTTT
TRBJ2-6	-	14	TRBV11-2	-	CASSLYGGANVLTF	TGTGCCAGCAGCTTATATGGCGGGGCCAACGTCCTGACTTTC
TRBJ1-2	-	13	TRBV9	-	CASSLSRDYGYTF	TGTGCCAGCAGCTTGAGCCGGGACTATGGCTACACCTTC
TRBJ1-1	-	12	TRBV19	-	CASKSGNTEAFF	TGTGCCAGTAAATCTGGGAACACTGAAGCTTTCTTT
TRBJ1-2	-	15	TRBV4-1	-	CASSQDGSGVSSYTF	TGCGCCAGCAGCCAAGACGGCTCCGGGGTGAGCAGCTACACCTTC
TRBJ2-7	-	16	TRBV14	-	CASSQGPGLLDYEQYF	TGTGCCAGCAGCCAAGGGCCTGGACTTCTCGACTACGAGCAGTACTTC
TRBJ2-5	-	14	TRBV2	-	CASSDGGIGETQYF	TGTGCCAGCAGTGATGGAGGGATCGGCGAGACCCAGTACTTC
TRBJ2-2	-	15	TRBV7-9	-	CASSLGSWSAGELFF	TGTGCCAGCAGCTTAGGAAGCTGGTCCGCCGGGGAGCTGTTTTTT
TRBJ1-1	-	14	TRBV27	-	CASLRGRGFFEAFF	TGTGCCTCCCTCCGGGGGAGAGGTTTTTTTGAAGCTTTCTTT
TRBJ2-3	-	19	TRBV10-2	-	CASSEVLGPSDPSTDTQYF	TGCGCCAGCAGTGAGGTCCTCGGTCCTAGCGACCCCAGCACAGATACGCAGTATTTT
TRBJ1-1	-	14	TRBV4-2	-	CASSLVGGGTEAFF	TGTGCCAGCAGCTTGGTGGGGGGAGGCACTGAAGCTTTCTTT
TRBJ2-1	-	18	TRBV21-1	-	CASSKYSDSSDLYNEQFF	TGTGCCAGCAGCAAATACTCGGACAGCTCAGATCTTTACAATGAGCAGTTCTTC
TRBJ2-1	-	17	TRBV7-9	-	CASSSQDYPSLYNEQFF	TGTGCCAGCAGCTCTCAGGACTACCCGTCCCTCTACAATGAGCAGTTCTTC
TRBJ2-7	-	15	TRBV5-1	TRBD1	CASSLFRTGESEQYF	TGCGCCAGCAGCTTGTTCCGGACAGGGGAGTCCGAGCAGTACTTC
TRBJ1-4	-	16	TRBV10-1	TRBD1	CATDREVWYSNEKLFF	TGCGCCACCGACAGGGAGGTTTGGTATTCTAATGAAAAACTGTTTTTT
TRBJ2-7	once	15	TRBV7-9	-	CASSLTSTSSYEQYF	TGTGCCAGCAGCTTAACGTCGACGAGCTCCTACGAGCAGTACTTC
TRBJ2-7	-	17	TRBV29-1	TRBD2	CSVEGGGTSGTSYEQYF	TGCAGCGTTGAAGGGGGGGGGACTAGCGGGACGTCCTACGAGCAGTACTTC